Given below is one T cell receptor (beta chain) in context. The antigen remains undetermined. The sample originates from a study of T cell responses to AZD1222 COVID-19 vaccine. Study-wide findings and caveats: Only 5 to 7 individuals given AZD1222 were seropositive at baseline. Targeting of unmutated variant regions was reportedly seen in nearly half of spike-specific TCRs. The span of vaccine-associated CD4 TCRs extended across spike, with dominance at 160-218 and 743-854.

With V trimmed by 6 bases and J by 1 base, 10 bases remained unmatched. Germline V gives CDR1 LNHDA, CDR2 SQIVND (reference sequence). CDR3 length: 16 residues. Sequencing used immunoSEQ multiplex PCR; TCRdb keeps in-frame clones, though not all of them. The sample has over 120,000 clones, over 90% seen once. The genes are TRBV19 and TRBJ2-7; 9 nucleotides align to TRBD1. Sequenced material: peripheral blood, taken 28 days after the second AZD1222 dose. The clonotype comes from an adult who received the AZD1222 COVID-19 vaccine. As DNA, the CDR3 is TGTGCCAGTAGCTCCCCCAGGGGACAGGGTTCCTACGAGCAGTACTTC. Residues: CASSSPRGQGSYEQYF.